The entry that follows covers one T cell receptor (beta chain) sequence. The CDR3 has 13 residues. V gave up 0 bases and J gave up 5 bases, with 7 bases separating them. Per the germline V gene, CDR1 is LGHNA and CDR2 is YSLEER. The data stem from a study of blood T cell repertoires in COVID-19. As for the study in general: Material from acute and convalescent COVID-19 was sourced from the United States, Italy and Spain. PBMCs, B-cell-depleted T cells, or T cells were the source of the cDNA or gDNA that made up the material.

In the original processing: It was from reference gene primer amplification that nucleated cell counts were estimated. The table came from immunoSEQ multiplex PCR; TCRdb's copy has only in-frame clones and leaves some out. The D gene and trimming were derived from the DNA, and the V and J assignments and clone size from that table. The sample gives more than 250,000 clones, 90% of which show up once; approximately 1.5% is in the top ten. In assigning cohorts, the study relied on participant-reported clinical history. Sequenced input: PBMCs or T cells enriched from blood (not recorded which). This clonotype was sampled from a woman between 18 and 29 years old with acute COVID-19. The J gene is TRBJ1-1, the V gene TRBV4-3; no definite D call. Here the CDR3 reads CASSQDRFTEAFF. The CDR3 DNA sequence: TGCGCCAGCAGCCAAGACCGGTTTACTGAAGCTTTCTTT.